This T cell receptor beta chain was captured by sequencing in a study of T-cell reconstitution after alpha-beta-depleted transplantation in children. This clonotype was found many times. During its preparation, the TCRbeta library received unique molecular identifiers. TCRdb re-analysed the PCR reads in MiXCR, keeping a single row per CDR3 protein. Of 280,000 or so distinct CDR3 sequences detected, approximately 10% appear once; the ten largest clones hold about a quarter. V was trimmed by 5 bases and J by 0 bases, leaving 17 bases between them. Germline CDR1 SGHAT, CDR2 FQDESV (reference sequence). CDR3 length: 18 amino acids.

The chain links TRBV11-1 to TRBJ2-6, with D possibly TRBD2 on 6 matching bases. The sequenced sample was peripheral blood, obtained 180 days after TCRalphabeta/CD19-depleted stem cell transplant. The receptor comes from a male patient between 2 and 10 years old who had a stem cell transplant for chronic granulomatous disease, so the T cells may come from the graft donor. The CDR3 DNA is TGTGCCAGCAGCCCTGGGGAGGAGGTCCCCTCTGGGGCCAACGTCCTGACTTTC. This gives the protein CASSPGEEVPSGANVLTF.